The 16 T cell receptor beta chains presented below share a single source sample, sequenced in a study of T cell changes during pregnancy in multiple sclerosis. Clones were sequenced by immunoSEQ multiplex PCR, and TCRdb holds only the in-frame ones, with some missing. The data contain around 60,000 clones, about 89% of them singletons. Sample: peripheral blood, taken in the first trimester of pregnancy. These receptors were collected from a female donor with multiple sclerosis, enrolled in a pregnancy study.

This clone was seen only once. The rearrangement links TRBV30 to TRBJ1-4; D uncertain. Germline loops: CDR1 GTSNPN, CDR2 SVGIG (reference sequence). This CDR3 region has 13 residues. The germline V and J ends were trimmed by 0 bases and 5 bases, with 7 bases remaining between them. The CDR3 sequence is CAWSVGQNEKLFF. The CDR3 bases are TGTGCCTGGAGTGTGGGCCAGAATGAAAAACTGTTTTTT.

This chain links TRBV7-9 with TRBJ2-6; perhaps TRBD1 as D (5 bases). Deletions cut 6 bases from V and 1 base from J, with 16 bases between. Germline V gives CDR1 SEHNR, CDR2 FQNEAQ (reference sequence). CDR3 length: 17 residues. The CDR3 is CASRTTEGASGANVLTF. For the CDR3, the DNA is TGTGCCAGCAGAACCACGGAAGGGGCATCTGGGGCCAACGTCCTGACTTTC.

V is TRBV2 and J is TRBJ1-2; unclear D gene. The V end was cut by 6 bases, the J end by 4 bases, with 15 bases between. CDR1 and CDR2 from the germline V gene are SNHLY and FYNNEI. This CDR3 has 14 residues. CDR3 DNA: TGTGCCAGCAGGCCTCTAGGCGCCGGCTATGGCTACACCTTC. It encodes CASRPLGAGYGYTF. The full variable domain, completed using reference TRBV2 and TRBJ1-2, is EPEVTQTPSHQVTQMGQEVILRCVPISNHLYFYWYRQILGQKVEFLVSFYNNEISEKSEIFDDQFSVERPDGSNFTLKIRSTKLEDSAMYFCASRPLGAGYGYTFGSGTRLTVV.

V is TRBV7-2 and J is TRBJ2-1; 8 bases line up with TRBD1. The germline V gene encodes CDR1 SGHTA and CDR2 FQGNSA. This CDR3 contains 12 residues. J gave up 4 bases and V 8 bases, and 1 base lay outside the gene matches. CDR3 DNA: TGTGCCAGCCGGGACAGGTACAATGAGCAGTTCTTC. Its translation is CASRDRYNEQFF.

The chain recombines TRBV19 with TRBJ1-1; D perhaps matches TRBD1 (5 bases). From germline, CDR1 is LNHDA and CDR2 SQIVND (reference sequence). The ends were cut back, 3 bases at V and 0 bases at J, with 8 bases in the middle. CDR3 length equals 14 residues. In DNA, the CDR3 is TGTGCCAGTAGTATTCAGGGAATGAACACTGAAGCTTTCTTT. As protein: CASSIQGMNTEAFF.

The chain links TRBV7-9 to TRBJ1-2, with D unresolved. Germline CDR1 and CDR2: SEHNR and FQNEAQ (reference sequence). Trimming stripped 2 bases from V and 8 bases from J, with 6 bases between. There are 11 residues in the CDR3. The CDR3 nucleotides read TGTGCCAGCAGCTTACAGGAAGGCTACACCTTC. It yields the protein CASSLQEGYTF.

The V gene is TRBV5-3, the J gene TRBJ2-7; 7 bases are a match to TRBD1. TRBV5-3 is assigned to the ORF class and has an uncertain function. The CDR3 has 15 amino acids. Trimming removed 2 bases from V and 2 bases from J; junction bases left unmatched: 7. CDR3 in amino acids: CARSLTLTGTYEQYF. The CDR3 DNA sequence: TGTGCCAGAAGCTTAACATTGACAGGGACCTACGAGCAGTACTTC.

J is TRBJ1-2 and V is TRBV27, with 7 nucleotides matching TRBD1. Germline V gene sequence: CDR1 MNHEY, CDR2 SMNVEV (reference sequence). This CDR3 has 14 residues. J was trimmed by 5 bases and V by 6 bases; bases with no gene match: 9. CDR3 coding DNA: TGTGCCAGCAGGAAACAGACAGGGCGGTATGGCTACACCTTC. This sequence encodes CASRKQTGRYGYTF.

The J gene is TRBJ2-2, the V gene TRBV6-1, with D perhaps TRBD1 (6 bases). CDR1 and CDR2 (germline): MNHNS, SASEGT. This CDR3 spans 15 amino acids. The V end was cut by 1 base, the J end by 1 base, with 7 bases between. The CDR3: CASSEGGRNTGELFF. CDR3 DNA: TGTGCCAGCAGTGAAGGGGGGCGGAACACCGGGGAGCTGTTTTTT.

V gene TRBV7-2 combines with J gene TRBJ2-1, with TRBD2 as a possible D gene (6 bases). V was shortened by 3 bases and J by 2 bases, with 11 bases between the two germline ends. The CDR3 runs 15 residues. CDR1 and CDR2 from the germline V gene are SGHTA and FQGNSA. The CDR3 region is CASSFLAVPYNEQFF. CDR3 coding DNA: TGTGCCAGCAGCTTCTTAGCGGTCCCCTACAATGAGCAGTTCTTC. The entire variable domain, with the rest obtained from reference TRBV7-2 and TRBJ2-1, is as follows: GAGVSQSPSNKVTEKGKDVELRCDPISGHTALYWYRQSLGQGLEFLIYFQGNSAPDKSGLPSDRFSAERTGGSVSTLTIQRTQQEDSAVYLCASSFLAVPYNEQFFGPGTRLTVL.

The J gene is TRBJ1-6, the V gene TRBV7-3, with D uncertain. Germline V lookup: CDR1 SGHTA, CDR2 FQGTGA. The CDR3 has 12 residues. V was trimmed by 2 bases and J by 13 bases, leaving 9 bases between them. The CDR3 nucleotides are TGTGCCAGCAGCTTATATCCGGGGCCCCTCCACTTT. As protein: CASSLYPGPLHF.

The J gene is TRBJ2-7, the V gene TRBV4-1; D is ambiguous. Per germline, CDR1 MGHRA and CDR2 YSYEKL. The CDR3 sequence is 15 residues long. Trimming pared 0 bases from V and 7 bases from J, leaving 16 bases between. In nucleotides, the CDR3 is TGCGCCAGCAGCCAAGACCATAATTGGGCTTCAGAGCAGTACTTC. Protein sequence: CASSQDHNWASEQYF.

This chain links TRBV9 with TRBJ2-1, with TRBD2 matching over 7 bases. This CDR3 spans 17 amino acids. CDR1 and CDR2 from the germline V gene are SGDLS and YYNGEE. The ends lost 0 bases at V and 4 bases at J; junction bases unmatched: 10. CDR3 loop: CASSVVVSGGRYNEQFF. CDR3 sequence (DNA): TGTGCCAGCAGCGTAGTCGTCTCTGGCGGGAGATACAATGAGCAGTTCTTC.

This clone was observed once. CDR3 in amino acids: CASSLLFGAYEQYF. CDR3 nucleotide sequence: TGTGCCAGCAGTTTACTGTTTGGAGCCTACGAGCAGTACTTC. The J gene is TRBJ2-7, the V gene TRBV6-5, with unresolved D. Trimming took 4 bases from V and 2 from J, leaving 12 bases between them. The CDR3 extends over 14 amino acids. Germline V gene sequence: CDR1 MNHEY, CDR2 SVGAGI.

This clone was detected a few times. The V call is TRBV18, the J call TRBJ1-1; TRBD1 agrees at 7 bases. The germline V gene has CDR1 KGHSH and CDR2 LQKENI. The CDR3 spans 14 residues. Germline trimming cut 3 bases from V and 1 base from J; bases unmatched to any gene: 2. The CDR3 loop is CASSPSGGNTEAFF. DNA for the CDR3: TGTGCCAGCTCACCGTCAGGGGGGAACACTGAAGCTTTCTTT.

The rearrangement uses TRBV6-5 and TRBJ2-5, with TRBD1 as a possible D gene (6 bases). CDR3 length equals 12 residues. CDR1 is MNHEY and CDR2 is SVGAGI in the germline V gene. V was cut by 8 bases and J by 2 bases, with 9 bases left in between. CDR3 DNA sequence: TGTGCCAGCTCCGGACAGCAAGAGACCCAGTACTTC. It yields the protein CASSGQQETQYF.